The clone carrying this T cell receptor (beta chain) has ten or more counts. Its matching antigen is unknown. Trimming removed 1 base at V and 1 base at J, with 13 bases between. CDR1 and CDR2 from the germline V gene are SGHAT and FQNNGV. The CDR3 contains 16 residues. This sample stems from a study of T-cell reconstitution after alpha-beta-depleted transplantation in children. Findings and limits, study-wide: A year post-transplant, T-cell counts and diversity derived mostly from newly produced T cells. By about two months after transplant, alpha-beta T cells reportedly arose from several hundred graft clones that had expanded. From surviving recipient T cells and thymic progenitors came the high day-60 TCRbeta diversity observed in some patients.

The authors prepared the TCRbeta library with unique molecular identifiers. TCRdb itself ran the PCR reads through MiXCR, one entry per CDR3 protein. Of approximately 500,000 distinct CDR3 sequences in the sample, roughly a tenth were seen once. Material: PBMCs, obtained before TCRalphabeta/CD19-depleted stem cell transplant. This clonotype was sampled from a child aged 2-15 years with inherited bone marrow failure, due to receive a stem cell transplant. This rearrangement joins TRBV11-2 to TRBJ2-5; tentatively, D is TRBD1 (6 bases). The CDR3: CASSLGFNRVQETQYF. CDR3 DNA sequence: TGTGCCAGCAGCTTAGGATTCAACAGGGTCCAAGAGACCCAGTACTTC.